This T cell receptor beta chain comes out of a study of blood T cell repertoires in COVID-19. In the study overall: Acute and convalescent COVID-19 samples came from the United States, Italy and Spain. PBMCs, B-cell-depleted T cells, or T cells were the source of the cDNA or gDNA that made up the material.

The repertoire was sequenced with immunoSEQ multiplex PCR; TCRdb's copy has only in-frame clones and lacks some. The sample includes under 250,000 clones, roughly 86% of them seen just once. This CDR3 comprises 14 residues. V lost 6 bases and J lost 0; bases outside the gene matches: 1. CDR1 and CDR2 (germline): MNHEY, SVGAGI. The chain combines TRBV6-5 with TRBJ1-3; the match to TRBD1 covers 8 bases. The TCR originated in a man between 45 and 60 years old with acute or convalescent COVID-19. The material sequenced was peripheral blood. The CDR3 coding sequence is TGTGCCAGCAGGACAGGGGACTCTGGAAACACCATATATTTT. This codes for CASRTGDSGNTIYF.